This note documents a single T cell receptor beta chain sequence. Looked up from germline, CDR1 is SNHLY and CDR2 is FYNNEI. This CDR3 contains 14 residues. V was shortened by 6 bases and J by 0 bases, with 11 bases between the two germline ends. This sample was taken from a study of T cell changes during pregnancy in multiple sclerosis. Sequencing was performed with immunoSEQ multiplex PCR; in TCRdb, only in-frame clones are kept and a portion is missing. The sample consists of tens of thousands of clones, approximately 90% of them appearing once. This TCR derives from a female donor with multiple sclerosis, enrolled in a pregnancy study. The specimen was peripheral blood, collected before pregnancy. V is TRBV2 and J is TRBJ1-2; D unclear. CDR3 sequence: CASREGMANYGYTF. CDR3 nucleotides: TGTGCCAGCAGGGAGGGAATGGCTAACTATGGCTACACCTTC.